The 5 T cell receptor beta chains presented below share a single source sample, sequenced in a study of blood T cell repertoires in COVID-19. Using immunoSEQ multiplex PCR, the repertoire was profiled, and TCRdb retains in-frame clones only, with some absent. Among roughly 500,000 clones, roughly 90% were seen once, and the ten largest hold 1.8%. The sample consisted of PBMCs or T cells enriched from blood (not recorded which). These receptors originate from a woman in her thirties or forties who had recovered from COVID-19.

The genes are TRBV3-1 (or the pseudogene TRBV3-2) and TRBJ2-1; 7 bases agree with TRBD1. The CDR3 sequence is 14 residues long. The V segment lost 2 bases and the J segment 14 bases; nucleotides outside the gene matches: 12. Looked up from germline, CDR1 is LGHDT and CDR2 is YNNKEL (reference sequence). Written as DNA, the CDR3 is TGTGCCAGCAGCCAACTAGGACAGGAATTTTCTAAGTTCTTC. It specifies CASSQLGQEFSKFF.

The chain combines TRBV29-1 with TRBJ2-6; D not certain. V was cut by 7 bases and J by 2 bases, with 9 bases left in between. Germline V lookup: CDR1 SQVTM, CDR2 ANQGSEA. The CDR3 is 13 residues long. Here the CDR3 reads CSARIPGANVLTF. For the CDR3, the DNA is TGCAGCGCCAGGATCCCTGGGGCCAACGTCCTGACTTTC.

The chain couples TRBV5-1 to TRBJ1-1; D might be TRBD1 (6 bases). The CDR3 has 16 residues. V gave up 2 bases and J gave up 1 base, with 15 bases separating them. Germline-derived CDR1 and CDR2 are SGHRS and YFSETQ. The CDR3 loop reads CASSFSLQTGNTEAFF. In nucleotides, the CDR3 is TGCGCCAGCAGCTTTTCGCTTCAGACAGGGAACACTGAAGCTTTCTTT.

The chain is built from TRBV19 and TRBJ2-1; 8 bases agree with TRBD2. The CDR3 spans 17 residues. Germline lookup yields CDR1 LNHDA and CDR2 SQIVND (reference sequence). Trimming cost V 6 bases and J 3 bases; bases outside gene matches: 13. CDR3 sequence (DNA): TGTGCCAGTAGGCAGAGGGAGGGACTAGACCTCTACAATGAGCAGTTCTTC. Translation gives CASRQREGLDLYNEQFF.

The V gene is TRBV4-3, the J gene TRBJ1-2; D may be TRBD1 (5 bases). Germline CDR1 LGHNA, CDR2 YSLEER. The V and J ends lost 0 bases and 4 bases respectively, with 9 bases between them. The CDR3 extends over 14 amino acids. The CDR3 spells CASSQDSGPYGYTF. The DNA for the CDR3 is TGCGCCAGCAGCCAAGATTCAGGGCCCTATGGCTACACCTTC.